The T cell receptor beta chain under discussion was sequenced for a study of T cell repertoires in cytomegalovirus infection. Study at large: Public TCR beta signatures marked donors with CMV infection and the matching HLA. Findings of the study overall: Summed public TCR beta family frequency identified CMV carriers bearing the relevant HLA. HLA-C-restricted, CMV-specific TCR beta clonotypes were dominant ex vivo.

TCRdb recomputed calls from the reads with MiXCR, one row per CDR3 protein. Of approximately 400,000 distinct CDR3 sequences listed, 25% to 40% are singletons. This clonotype was seen repeatedly, ten times or more. Its antigen is still unknown. Trimming cost V 0 bases and J 3 bases, with 11 bases left between them. The CDR3 length is 16 residues. The germline V gene encodes CDR1 MNHEY and CDR2 SVGAGI. Sample: PBMCs. The TCR originated in a human donor in good health (CMV status not recorded). Some clones in this sample may be carry-over from other donors' samples. The chain has TRBV6-5 and TRBJ1-4, with a tentative D call TRBD1 (5 bases). DNA of the CDR3: TGTGCCAGCAGTTACTCGGGGGTTGCGGCTAATGAAAAACTGTTTTTT. It yields the protein CASSYSGVAANEKLFF.